The rows below give T cell receptor beta chains drawn from one sample of a study of blood T cell repertoires in COVID-19. Produced via immunoSEQ multiplex PCR; TCRdb's table is partial and in-frame only. The table has roughly 130,000 clones, roughly 90% seen once; the top ten hold over 2%. The sample consisted of peripheral blood. The receptors were gathered from a human donor with COVID-19, enrolled during active disease. The donor label of this sample is uncertain. Each CDR3 is given with its conserved first and last residue. Fields, in order: clone size, V gene, J gene, D gene, CDR3 protein, CDR3 DNA. The D gene is left open where the match is weak. The size entry is marked missing in some rows and otherwise reads once, few, many or a size class.

>-|TRBV5-1|TRBJ1-1|-
CASSQTWSTEAFF
TGCGCCAGCAGCCAAACATGGTCCACTGAAGCTTTCTTT
>-|TRBV15|TRBJ1-3|-
CATSRDALEGNTIYF
TGTGCCACCAGCAGAGATGCCCTCGAGGGAAACACCATATATTTT
>-|TRBV7-6|TRBJ2-1|-
CASSLRVRGGAYNEQFF
TGTGCCAGCAGCTTAAGGGTCAGGGGTGGTGCCTACAATGAGCAGTTCTTC
>-|TRBV5-1|TRBJ1-3|-
CASSLGPSGNTIYF
TGCGCCAGCAGCTTGGGGCCCTCTGGAAACACCATATATTTT
>-|TRBV19|TRBJ2-3|TRBD1
CASNTGQGTDTQYF
TGTGCCAGTAATACGGGACAGGGCACAGATACGCAGTATTTT
>-|TRBV5-5|TRBJ1-2|-
CASRPGVDYGYTF
TGTGCCAGCAGGCCAGGGGTTGACTATGGCTACACCTTC
>-|TRBV11-3|TRBJ2-5|TRBD1
CASSLTGTGKTQYF
TGTGCCAGCAGCTTAACGGGGACAGGGAAGACCCAGTACTTC
>once|TRBV30|TRBJ2-1|-
CAWSPPGLDPGVQFF
TGTGCCTGGAGTCCTCCGGGACTCGACCCCGGTGTGCAGTTCTTC
>-|TRBV5-1|TRBJ2-7|-
CASSSQGNEQYF
TGCGCCAGCAGCTCCCAGGGGAACGAGCAGTACTTC
>once|TRBV6-6|TRBJ2-3|TRBD2
CASSYTWGGDTQYF
TGTGCCAGCAGTTATACCTGGGGGGGAGATACGCAGTATTTT
>-|TRBV6-5|TRBJ1-1|TRBD1
CASSYAGQGRTEAFF
TGTGCCAGCAGTTACGCGGGACAGGGGCGAACTGAAGCTTTCTTT
>-|TRBV2|TRBJ2-7|TRBD1
CASRTGTGGSYEQYF
TGTGCCAGCAGAACCGGGACAGGGGGTTCCTACGAGCAGTACTTC
>-|TRBV6-6|TRBJ2-5|TRBD2
CASSRGGGETQYF
TGTGCCAGCAGTCGGGGGGGTGGAGAGACCCAGTACTTC
>-|TRBV30|TRBJ2-3|-
CAWTGADTQYF
TGTGCCTGGACGGGGGCAGATACGCAGTATTTT
>-|TRBV3-1/TRBV3-2|TRBJ2-7|-
CASSVQRGSEQYF
TGTGCCAGCAGCGTCCAAAGGGGTAGCGAGCAGTACTTC
>-|TRBV2|TRBJ2-7|-
CASSEDGGEQYF
TGTGCCAGCAGTGAAGACGGGGGCGAGCAGTACTTC
>once|TRBV30|TRBJ1-1|TRBD1
CAWSATGGTEAFF
TGTGCCTGGAGTGCTACAGGGGGCACTGAAGCTTTCTTT
>-|TRBV5-1|TRBJ2-3|TRBD2
CASSLGRLADTQYF
TGCGCCAGCAGTCTCGGGAGGCTAGCAGATACGCAGTATTTT
>-|TRBV19|TRBJ1-5|-
CASGEPPQPQHF
TGTGCCAGTGGGGAGCCCCCCCAGCCCCAGCATTTT
>-|TRBV19|TRBJ2-7|-
CASSIQAGPYEQYF
TGTGCCAGTAGTATACAAGCAGGGCCCTACGAGCAGTACTTC
>-|TRBV5-5|TRBJ2-1|TRBD2
CASTLSGGTYNEQFF
TGTGCCAGCACCTTAAGCGGGGGCACCTACAATGAGCAGTTCTTC
>-|TRBV6-4|TRBJ2-3|TRBD1
CASRRTGGSDTQYF
TGTGCCAGCAGGCGCACAGGGGGCTCAGATACGCAGTATTTT
>-|TRBV28|TRBJ1-1|-
CASSPSALATEAFF
TGTGCCAGCAGTCCATCCGCCCTTGCGACTGAAGCTTTCTTT
>-|TRBV10-3|TRBJ1-6|-
CATLDNLDNSPLHF
TGTGCCACCCTTGATAACTTGGATAATTCACCCCTCCACTTT
>-|TRBV18|TRBJ1-4|TRBD1
CASSPGQGPEKLFF
TGTGCCAGCTCGCCGGGACAGGGTCCTGAAAAACTGTTTTTT
>-|TRBV5-4|TRBJ2-7|TRBD2
CASSLGLAGGIYEQYF
TGTGCCAGCAGCTTGGGACTAGCGGGGGGGATCTACGAGCAGTACTTC
>once|TRBV6-4|TRBJ2-1|-
CASSDSRVSYNEQFF
TGTGCCAGCAGTGACAGCCGGGTCTCCTACAATGAGCAGTTCTTC
>-|TRBV19|TRBJ1-1|-
CASSAPGVSNTEAFF
TGTGCCAGTAGTGCACCCGGGGTTTCGAACACTGAAGCTTTCTTT
>-|TRBV24-1|TRBJ2-7|TRBD1
CATERTGPYF
TGTGCCACAGAGAGGACAGGGCCGTACTTC
>-|TRBV5-1|TRBJ1-1|-
CASSVAQGTEAFF
TGCGCCAGCAGCGTAGCGCAGGGGACTGAAGCTTTCTTT
>-|TRBV6-5|TRBJ1-2|-
CASSEGHARRDYTF
TGTGCCAGCAGCGAGGGACATGCCCGTAGGGACTACACCTTC